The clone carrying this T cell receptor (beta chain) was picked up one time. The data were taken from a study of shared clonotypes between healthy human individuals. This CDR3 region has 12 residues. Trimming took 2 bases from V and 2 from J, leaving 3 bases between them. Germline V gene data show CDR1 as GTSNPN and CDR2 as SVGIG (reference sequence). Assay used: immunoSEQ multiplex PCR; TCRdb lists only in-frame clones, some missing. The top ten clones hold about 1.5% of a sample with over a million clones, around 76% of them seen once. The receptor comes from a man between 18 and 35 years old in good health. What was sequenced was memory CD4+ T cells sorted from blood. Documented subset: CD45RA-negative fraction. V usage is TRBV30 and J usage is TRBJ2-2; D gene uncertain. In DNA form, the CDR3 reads TGTGCCTGGAGTAAAAACACCGGGGAGCTGTTTTTT. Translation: CAWSKNTGELFF.